Presented here are 27 T cell receptor beta chains from one specimen sequenced in a study of blood T cell repertoires in COVID-19. Some clones are missing from TCRdb's copy, which holds only in-frame ones; the method was immunoSEQ multiplex PCR. The profile covers around 140,000 clones, with roughly 79% appearing a single time and 7.5% to 9% taken by the ten largest. Sequencing used peripheral blood. Every receptor here comes from a human donor in a cohort sampled during active COVID-19.

The chain combines TRBV11-2 with TRBJ2-7; 7 positions match TRBD1. CDR3 length equals 15 residues. Germline trimming cut 7 bases from V and 1 base from J; bases unmatched to any gene: 10. The germline V gene has CDR1 SGHAT and CDR2 FQNNGV. CDR3 sequence: CASTKPMGQSYEQYF. CDR3 DNA: TGTGCCAGCACCAAACCGATGGGACAGTCCTACGAGCAGTACTTC. The complete variable domain, with remaining parts taken from reference TRBV11-2 and TRBJ2-7, reads EAGVAQSPRYKIIEKRQSVAFWCNPISGHATLYWYQQILGQGPKLLIQFQNNGVVDDSQLPKDRFSAERLKGVDSTLKIQPAKLEDSAVYLCASTKPMGQSYEQYFGPGTRLTVT.

This clone was seen a handful of times. The rearrangement links TRBV25-1 to TRBJ2-7; TRBD1 agrees at 7 bases. The V gene end was trimmed by 4 bases and the J gene end by 1 base; junction bases not matched to a gene: 4. Germline values: CDR1 MGHDK, CDR2 SYGVNS. CDR3 length: 14 residues. The CDR3, as DNA: TGTGCCAGCAGTGTGACAGGGTCGTCCTACGAGCAGTACTTC. This sequence encodes CASSVTGSSYEQYF.

The chain recombines TRBV4-2 with TRBJ2-5, with TRBD2 matching 9 bases. Germline assignment: CDR1 LGHNA and CDR2 YNFKEQ. V dropped 4 bases and J dropped 5; count of bases not matched to a gene: 11. The CDR3 extends over 16 amino acids. The CDR3 DNA follows: TGTGCCAGCAGCCGTGGGTCTAGCGGGAAGTCTGAGACCCAGTACTTC. Its translation: CASSRGSSGKSETQYF.

The rearrangement uses TRBV14 and TRBJ2-5, with 13 bases lining up with TRBD2. Germline V gives CDR1 SGHDN, CDR2 FVKESK. The CDR3 has 13 amino acids. Losses at the gene ends were 8 bases for V and 5 bases for J; bases not matched to a gene: 2. CDR3 region: CASRTSGSETQYF. CDR3 nucleotide sequence: TGTGCCAGCCGGACTAGCGGGAGTGAGACCCAGTACTTC. Full variable domain (outside the CDR3, taken from reference TRBV14 and TRBJ2-5): EAGVTQFPSHSVIEKGQTVTLRCDPISGHDNLYWYRRVMGKEIKFLLHFVKESKQDESGMPNNRFLAERTGGTYSTLKVQPAELEDSGVYFCASRTSGSETQYFGPGTRLLVL.

This chain connects TRBV5-1 to TRBJ1-2, with D maybe TRBD1 (5 bases). The CDR3 length is 14 residues. Germline V gene lookup returns CDR1 SGHRS and CDR2 YFSETQ. The V and J ends lost 0 bases and 4 bases respectively, with 10 bases between them. CDR3 protein: CASSLGDGGYGYTF. DNA of the CDR3: TGCGCCAGCAGCTTGGGGGACGGGGGCTATGGCTACACCTTC.

The rearrangement links TRBV19 to TRBJ2-7, with TRBD2 matching 7 bases. There are 15 residues in the CDR3. The junction had 9 bases not matched to a gene; V was cut back by 7 bases and J by 0 bases. Per the germline V gene, CDR1 is LNHDA and CDR2 is SQIVND (reference sequence). CDR3 nucleotides: TGTGCCAGTAAACTCGCTAGCGGTAGCTCCTACGAGCAGTACTTC. Translation gives CASKLASGSSYEQYF.

The J gene is TRBJ2-4, the V gene TRBV7-8, with 11 positions matching TRBD2. This CDR3 has 20 amino acids. The V gene end was trimmed by 7 bases and the J gene end by 0 bases; junction bases not matched to a gene: 17. The germline V gene encodes CDR1 SGHVS and CDR2 FQNEAQ. The CDR3 DNA reads TGTGCCAGCACCCCCTGGGGTCTAGCGGGAGGCCCACTAGCCAAAAACATTCAGTACTTC. This translates into CASTPWGLAGGPLAKNIQYF.

In regard to this clone: This CDR3 is also generated by other DNA sequences in the sample. The gene calls are TRBV5-5 and TRBJ2-7; D is undetermined. The CDR3 runs to 11 residues. Germline CDR1 and CDR2: SGHKS and YYEKEE (reference sequence). V was clipped by 4 bases and J by 2 bases, with 4 bases between them. CDR3 amino acids: CASSLTYEQYF. CDR3 coding DNA: TGTGCCAGCAGCCTAACCTACGAGCAGTACTTC. Drawing the rest from reference TRBV5-5 and TRBJ2-7, the complete variable domain is DAGVTQSPTHLIKTRGQQVTLRCSPISGHKSVSWYQQVLGQGPQFIFQYYEKEERGRGNFPDRFSARQFPNYSSELNVNALLLGDSALYLCASSLTYEQYFGPGTRLTVT.

This sequence joins TRBV5-8 and TRBJ1-1; 7 nucleotides agree with TRBD1. The V gene end was trimmed by 4 bases and the J gene end by 0 bases; junction bases not matched to a gene: 9. Germline V CDR1 and CDR2: SGHTS, YDEGEE. The CDR3 length is 16 residues. CDR3 in amino acids: CASSQGQLVMNTEAFF. For the CDR3, the DNA is TGTGCCAGCAGCCAGGGACAGCTGGTAATGAACACTGAAGCTTTCTTT.

This sequence joins TRBV29-1 and TRBJ2-1, with D tentatively TRBD2 (5 bases). The V end was cut by 1 base, the J end by 1 base, with 8 bases between. CDR3 size: 14 residues. Germline V gene lookup returns CDR1 SQVTM and CDR2 ANQGSEA. The DNA for the CDR3 is TGCAGCGTTGAAGTGGGAGTGTCCTACAATGAGCAGTTCTTC. Protein: CSVEVGVSYNEQFF.

The J gene is TRBJ2-7, the V gene TRBV28; perhaps TRBD2 as D (6 bases). With 10 bases removed from V and 6 bases from J, the gap between germline ends came to 28 bases. CDR1 and CDR2 (germline): MDHEN, SYDVKM. The CDR3 runs 16 residues. The CDR3 protein is CATTRLGTRGLGEQYF. CDR3 nucleotides: TGTGCCACCACACGACTCGGGACCCGGGGGTTGGGCGAGCAGTACTTC. The full variable domain, in which reference TRBV28 and TRBJ2-7 provide the parts outside the CDR3, is DVKVTQSSRYLVKRTGEKVFLECVQDMDHENMFWYRQDPGLGLRLIYFSYDVKMKEKGDIPEGYSVSREKKERFSLILESASTNQTSMYLCATTRLGTRGLGEQYFGPGTRLTVT.

In this sample, this clone turned up a few times. J is TRBJ2-5 and V is TRBV2; 7 nucleotides agree with TRBD1. The CDR3 has 12 residues. Germline assignment: CDR1 SNHLY and CDR2 FYNNEI. V was pared by 4 bases and J by 5 bases, with 1 base of the junction left unmatched. The chain's CDR3 is CASSGQGETQYF. The CDR3 bases are TGTGCCAGCAGTGGACAGGGCGAGACCCAGTACTTC.

The chain employs TRBV19 and TRBJ1-5; 7 nucleotides agree with TRBD1. This CDR3 region has 15 residues. V lost 7 bases, J lost 4 bases, and 10 bases stayed unmatched. Germline lookup yields CDR1 LNHDA and CDR2 SQIVND (reference sequence). The CDR3: CASKGAADFNQPQHF. As DNA, the CDR3 is TGTGCCAGTAAGGGGGCGGCCGACTTTAATCAGCCCCAGCATTTT.

The V call is TRBV5-6, the J call TRBJ2-1; D perhaps matches TRBD2 (5 bases). Germline lookup yields CDR1 SGHDT and CDR2 YYEEEE. This CDR3 contains 15 residues. V lost 3 bases, J lost 5 bases, and 15 bases lay in between. The CDR3 is CASSSSAGLHNEQFF. The CDR3 region has the DNA TGTGCCAGCAGCTCGTCCGCAGGACTCCACAATGAGCAGTTCTTC.

This clone was counted once. The rearrangement links TRBV25-1 to TRBJ2-6, with D uncertain. Germline values: CDR1 MGHDK, CDR2 SYGVNS. This CDR3 is 16 amino acids long. Trimming left V 0 bases short and J 0 bases short, with 6 bases between. The chain's CDR3 is CASSEYRSSGANVLTF. The DNA for the CDR3 is TGTGCCAGCAGTGAATATAGGAGCTCTGGGGCCAACGTCCTGACTTTC.

This clone has just a few counts. The J gene is TRBJ2-6, the V gene TRBV9; 9 bases fit TRBD1. The ends lost 3 bases at V and 1 base at J; junction bases unmatched: 8. This CDR3 is built from 18 residues. Germline assignment: CDR1 SGDLS and CDR2 YYNGEE. This chain's CDR3 is CASSGGTGISSGANVLTF. In DNA, the CDR3 is TGTGCCAGCAGCGGCGGGACAGGGATAAGTTCTGGGGCCAACGTCCTGACTTTC.

V usage is TRBV28 and J usage is TRBJ1-6; weak D call: TRBD1 (6 bases). Trimming stripped 7 bases from V and 10 bases from J, with 11 bases between. The CDR3 is made up of 12 amino acids. Germline lookup yields CDR1 MDHEN and CDR2 SYDVKM. The CDR3 sequence is CASTERGSPLHF. In DNA, the CDR3 is TGTGCCAGCACTGAGAGGGGGTCACCCCTCCACTTT.

The chain employs TRBV3-1 (or the pseudogene TRBV3-2) and TRBJ2-6; no clear D. CDR3 length: 15 amino acids. The germline V and J ends were trimmed by 4 bases and 0 bases, with 7 bases remaining between them. Germline CDR1 is LGHDT and CDR2 is YNNKEL (reference sequence). The CDR3 reads CASSRDYSGANVLTF. The CDR3 bases are TGTGCCAGCAGCCGAGATTACTCTGGGGCCAACGTCCTGACTTTC.

This sequence joins TRBV9 and TRBJ2-2; 7 nucleotides match TRBD2. V lost 0 bases, J lost 1 base, and 12 bases stayed unmatched. Germline assignment: CDR1 SGDLS and CDR2 YYNGEE. The CDR3 length is 19 residues. The CDR3 nucleotides read TGTGCCAGCAGCGTAGGGGGAGGGCTCGGGAGTCGGAACACCGGGGAGCTGTTTTTT. This codes for CASSVGGGLGSRNTGELFF.

This chain connects TRBV5-4 to TRBJ2-3, with TRBD2 matching over 13 bases. V was pared by 4 bases and J by 0 bases, with 2 bases of the junction left unmatched. Germline V lookup: CDR1 SGHNT, CDR2 YYREEE (reference sequence). The CDR3 is 16 residues long. As DNA, the CDR3 is TGTGCCAGCAGCCAGGGACTAGCGGGAAGCACAGATACGCAGTATTTT. Translated: CASSQGLAGSTDTQYF.

The chain recombines TRBV7-2 with TRBJ2-7; 7 nucleotides line up with TRBD1. Germline V gene lookup returns CDR1 SGHTA and CDR2 FQGNSA. The CDR3 contains 17 residues. Trimming took 6 bases from V and 0 from J; bases not matched to a gene: 14. CDR3 DNA sequence: TGTGCCAGCAGACACTCCGTACAGGGGCCGAGCTCCTACGAGCAGTACTTC. As protein: CASRHSVQGPSSYEQYF.

The genes are TRBV12-3 or TRBV12-4 and TRBJ2-3, with 7 bases fitting TRBD1. This CDR3 has 13 residues. The ends lost 6 bases at V and 4 bases at J; junction bases unmatched: 4. The CDR3 loop is CASSYGTADTQYF. The CDR3 nucleotides read TGTGCCAGCAGCTATGGGACAGCAGATACGCAGTATTTT.

The chain uses TRBV6-6 and TRBJ2-7, with TRBD2 identical over 11 bases. Trimming at V came to 5 bases and at J to 4 bases, leaving 13 bases not matched to a gene. The germline CDR1 and CDR2 sequences are MNHNY and SVGAGI (reference sequence). The CDR3 runs to 17 residues. The CDR3 DNA sequence: TGTGCCAGCAGTCGACCCGGGACTAGCGGACGACCTTACGAGCAGTACTTC. This gives the protein CASSRPGTSGRPYEQYF.

The CDR3 sequence is CASSPILRQGSYEQYF. Here the CDR3 DNA reads TGTGCCAGCTCACCAATCCTGAGACAGGGCTCCTACGAGCAGTACTTC. The V call is TRBV18, the J call TRBJ2-7, with 7 positions matching TRBD1. The V segment lost 2 bases and the J segment 0 bases; nucleotides outside the gene matches: 7. CDR1 is KGHSH, CDR2 LQKENI, per germline. The CDR3 runs 16 residues.

The J gene is TRBJ2-1, the V gene TRBV19; 9 bases map to TRBD1. The CDR3 has 16 residues. V lost 9 bases, J lost 1 base, and 10 bases stayed unmatched. The germline V gene encodes CDR1 LNHDA and CDR2 SQIVND (reference sequence). CDR3 DNA sequence: TGTGCCAGCCTCTCCGGGACAGGGCGATCCTACAATGAGCAGTTCTTC. Translated, it gives CASLSGTGRSYNEQFF.

V and J are TRBV28 and TRBJ1-2, with TRBD1 identical over 7 bases. J was trimmed by 1 base and V by 4 bases; bases with no gene match: 6. Per the germline V gene, CDR1 is MDHEN and CDR2 is SYDVKM. The length of the CDR3 is 15 residues. The CDR3 region is CASSWDRDFNYGYTF. The CDR3 bases are TGTGCCAGCAGTTGGGACAGAGACTTTAACTATGGCTACACCTTC.

The gene calls are TRBV4-1 and TRBJ1-4, with 10 bases matching TRBD1. The CDR3 spans 17 residues. Per the germline V gene, CDR1 is MGHRA and CDR2 is YSYEKL. V shed 0 bases, J shed 7 bases, and the junction held 8 bases outside the gene matches. Written as DNA, the CDR3 is TGCGCCAGCAGCCAAGACCGGGACAGGGGACTTGGTGAAAAACTGTTTTTT. It yields the protein CASSQDRDRGLGEKLFF.